Each of the 30 T cell receptor beta chains below was sequenced from the same sample in a study of human T cells and chemical hapten exposure. In TCRdb, the RACE reads were re-called with MiXCR into one record per CDR3 protein. Here the sample spans over 30,000 distinct CDR3 sequences, more than 8% being singletons. As to time point: patch test 3, about 24 weeks after DPC sensitization. Specified treatment: therapeutic diphenylcyclopropenone sensitization with weekly scalp DPC. Unfractionated whole blood yielded total RNA. This specimen was whole blood, taken in connection with sensitization to the hapten diphenylcyclopropenone (DPC). The source of these receptors is a man aged 50-59 years with alopecia areata. Some clones in this sample may be carry-over from other donors' samples.

This clonotype was found many times. The gene calls are TRBV6-5 and TRBJ1-1; TRBD1 is a possible D gene (5 bases). Trimming stripped 7 bases from V and 4 bases from J, with 22 bases between. Germline values: CDR1 MNHEY, CDR2 SVGAGI. The CDR3 extends over 16 amino acids. CDR3 sequence (DNA): TGTGCCAGCACTTCAAGCCGAATTAGGGGAGGCACTGAAGCTTTCTTT. Amino acid sequence: CASTSSRIRGGTEAFF.

In this sample, this clonotype turned up a few times. The rearrangement joins TRBV7-2 to TRBJ2-7; no clear D gene. The V and J ends lost 5 bases and 5 bases respectively, with 19 bases between them. The V gene's germline CDR1 is SGHTA and CDR2 FQGNSA. CDR3 length: 15 residues. The CDR3 sequence is CASSPPGRSVNEQYF. The CDR3 bases are TGTGCCAGCAGCCCCCCCGGGCGATCCGTTAACGAGCAGTACTTC.

This clonotype was counted at least ten times. V usage is TRBV6-2 or TRBV6-3 and J usage is TRBJ1-2, with D tentatively TRBD1 (5 bases). The CDR3 contains 13 residues. From germline, CDR1 is MNHEY and CDR2 SVGEGT. Trimming removed 6 bases at V and 6 bases at J, with 14 bases between. CDR3 sequence: CASRSGDLHGYTF. For the CDR3, the DNA is TGTGCCAGCAGGAGCGGGGACCTGCATGGCTACACCTTC.

This clonotype was found many times. V gene TRBV7-2 combines with J gene TRBJ2-3; D uncertain. The ends were cut back, 5 bases at V and 1 base at J, with 4 bases in the middle. CDR1 SGHTA and CDR2 FQGNSA come from the germline V gene. CDR3 length: 12 residues. For the CDR3, the DNA is TGTGCCAGCAGCCCCCGCACAGATACGCAGTATTTT. Residues: CASSPRTDTQYF.

This clonotype was found a few times. The chain combines TRBV5-4 with TRBJ1-2; 9 positions agree with TRBD1. In germline, CDR1 is SGHNT, CDR2 YYREEE (reference sequence). This CDR3 has 16 residues. With V trimmed by 4 bases and J by 0 bases, 7 bases remained unmatched. DNA of the CDR3: TGTGCCAGCAGCGCGGGACAGGGAATTACTAACTATGGCTACACCTTC. This gives the protein CASSAGQGITNYGYTF.

This clonotype has a count of ten or more. The chain recombines TRBV19 with TRBJ2-3, with 10 bases fitting TRBD2. The germline V gene has CDR1 LNHDA and CDR2 SQIVND (reference sequence). Losses at the gene ends were 3 bases for V and 2 bases for J; bases not matched to a gene: 5. The CDR3 loop spans 16 amino acids. The CDR3 bases are TGTGCCAGTAGTATCGGGCTAGCGGGAGTCACAGATACGCAGTATTTT. Amino acids: CASSIGLAGVTDTQYF.

The V call is TRBV30, the J call TRBJ2-7; D gene unclear. Trimming removed 0 bases at V and 6 bases at J, with 15 bases between. This CDR3 comprises 14 residues. Germline V gene sequence: CDR1 GTSNPN, CDR2 SVGIG (reference sequence). The CDR3 spells CAWSVSRTSPEQYF. In DNA, the CDR3 is TGTGCCTGGAGTGTATCCCGCACGAGCCCCGAGCAGTACTTC.

Worth noting for this clonotype: The conserved final phenylalanine or tryptophan is absent from the CDR3, which likely points to a read error. The rearrangement uses TRBV3-1 and TRBJ2-5; D tentatively fits TRBD1 or TRBD2 (5 bases each). V was cut by 0 bases and J by 4 bases, with 12 bases left in between. CDR1 is LGHDT and CDR2 is YNNKEL in the germline V gene (reference sequence). The CDR3 loop spans 15 amino acids. The CDR3 nucleotides are TGTGCCAGCAGCCAAGAGGGACGAGGGTCAGAGACCCAGTACTTA. Residues: CASSQEGRGSETQYL.

In its sample, this clonotype ranks as medium-sized. The rearrangement links TRBV7-7 to TRBJ2-5, with D perhaps TRBD2 (6 bases). Trimming pared 3 bases from V and 5 bases from J, leaving 19 bases between. Germline CDR1 reads SSHAT; CDR2 reads FNYEAQ (reference sequence). This CDR3 is built from 16 residues. CDR3 residues: CASSLGRLVEGETQYF. CDR3 nucleotide sequence: TGTGCCAGCAGCTTGGGCCGACTAGTCGAGGGTGAGACCCAGTACTTC.

This clonotype was seen repeatedly, ten times or more. This chain joins TRBV3-1 and TRBJ2-3; no reliable D call. Germline loops: CDR1 LGHDT, CDR2 YNNKEL (reference sequence). V was cut by 3 bases and J by 0 bases, with 7 bases left in between. This CDR3 region has 14 residues. Here the CDR3 DNA reads TGTGCCAGCAGCCACAGTGATAGCACAGATACGCAGTATTTT. This translates into CASSHSDSTDTQYF.

This clonotype was detected many times. This rearrangement joins TRBV25-1 to TRBJ2-1; 10 nucleotides align to TRBD2. Per germline, CDR1 MGHDK and CDR2 SYGVNS. CDR3 length: 13 amino acids. The ends lost 7 bases at V and 8 bases at J; junction bases unmatched: 5. The CDR3 nucleotides read TGTGCCAGCACCCTAGCGGGAGCCCATGAGCAGTTCTTC. Translation gives CASTLAGAHEQFF.

The sample holds a few counts of this clonotype. The DNA for the CDR3 is TGTGCCAGCAGCATATACCAGGGGAACTATGGCTACACCTTC. Its translation: CASSIYQGNYGYTF. The chain recombines TRBV7-8 with TRBJ1-2, with a tentative D call TRBD1 (6 bases). CDR3 length: 14 residues. The germline V and J ends were trimmed by 5 bases and 2 bases, with 12 bases remaining between them. The germline gives CDR1 SGHVS, CDR2 FQNEAQ.

The chain has TRBV28 and TRBJ2-5; 8 bases are shared with TRBD2. CDR3 length: 12 amino acids. CDR1 MDHEN and CDR2 SYDVKM come from the germline V gene. The ends lost 2 bases at V and 14 bases at J; junction bases unmatched: 7. DNA for the CDR3: TGTGCCAGCAGTTTAACTAGCGGACGGCGATACTTC. Amino acids: CASSLTSGRRYF.

This sequence joins TRBV6-6 and TRBJ1-2, with D tentatively TRBD1 (5 bases). With 9 bases removed from V and 3 bases from J, the gap between germline ends came to 14 bases. Germline V gives CDR1 MNHNY, CDR2 SVGAGI (reference sequence). The CDR3 is 13 amino acids. CDR3: CASRGGDYYGYTF. CDR3 in DNA: TGTGCCAGTCGGGGCGGGGACTACTATGGCTACACCTTC.

The table lists this clonotype with a count of one. The rearrangement uses TRBV20-1 and TRBJ2-1; possibly TRBD1 for D (8 bases). The length of the CDR3 is 12 residues. Trimming shortened V by 5 bases and J by 7 bases, and 12 bases separated the two germline ends. Germline CDR1 DFQATT, CDR2 SNEGSKA (reference sequence). As DNA, the CDR3 is TGCAGTGCTTTACAGGGGGGGAATGAGCAGTTCTTC. It codes for CSALQGGNEQFF.

This sequence joins TRBV5-3 and TRBJ2-2; 11 positions match TRBD2. TRBV5-3 is recorded as an ORF, its role being uncertain. There are 19 residues in the CDR3. Trimming cost V 1 base and J 3 bases; bases outside gene matches: 11. The CDR3 coding sequence is TGTGCCAGAAGCTTGTATCCTAGCGGGAGGACGCTATACACCGGGGAGCTGTTTTTT. Encoded protein: CARSLYPSGRTLYTGELFF.

This clonotype was observed many times. J is TRBJ2-7 and V is TRBV2; D ambiguous. V gave up 7 bases and J gave up 3 bases, with 7 bases separating them. Germline CDR1 SNHLY, CDR2 FYNNEI. The CDR3 spans 11 residues. CDR3 in amino acids: CASNTLYEQYF. The CDR3 DNA reads TGTGCCAGCAATACCCTCTACGAGCAGTACTTC.

This clonotype was seen a handful of times. This chain connects TRBV24-1 to TRBJ2-7; weak D call: TRBD2 (5 bases). The CDR3 has 14 amino acids. V dropped 6 bases and J dropped 4 bases, with 15 bases sitting between them. Germline loops: CDR1 KGHDR, CDR2 SFDVKD. DNA for the CDR3: TGTGCCACCAGTTCCACTCGGGGTGGTTACGAGCAGTACTTC. Amino acid sequence: CATSSTRGGYEQYF.

The J gene is TRBJ2-7, the V gene TRBV28; tentative D call: TRBD2 (5 bases). The germline gives CDR1 MDHEN, CDR2 SYDVKM. Trimming took 5 bases from V and 4 from J, leaving 24 bases between them. The CDR3 runs 17 residues. CDR3 amino acids: CASSAGRRGSMSYEQYF. The CDR3, as DNA: TGTGCCAGCAGTGCCGGCCGTCGGGGATCGATGTCATACGAGCAGTACTTC. Together with reference TRBV28 and TRBJ2-7, the CDR3 gives the full variable domain: DVKVTQSSRYLVKRTGEKVFLECVQDMDHENMFWYRQDPGLGLRLIYFSYDVKMKEKGDIPEGYSVSREKKERFSLILESASTNQTSMYLCASSAGRRGSMSYEQYFGPGTRLTVT.

This clonotype was counted many times. The genes are TRBV10-1 and TRBJ2-4; no reliable D call. Per germline, CDR1 WNHNN and CDR2 SYGVQD (reference sequence). Trimming shortened V by 3 bases and J by 0 bases, and 6 bases separated the two germline ends. The CDR3 is 14 residues long. In DNA form, the CDR3 reads TGCGCCAGCAGTGACAGCCTAGCCAAAAACATTCAGTACTTC. Translated: CASSDSLAKNIQYF.

This clonotype has a handful of counts. The chain is built from TRBV19 and TRBJ2-6; D gene uncertain. V was cut by 3 bases and J by 0 bases, with 12 bases left in between. Germline V gene data show CDR1 as LNHDA and CDR2 as SQIVND (reference sequence). This CDR3 region has 17 residues. The CDR3 nucleotides read TGTGCCAGTAGTATCTTACAGCTCCGCTCTGGGGCCAACGTCCTGACTTTC. Translated, it gives CASSILQLRSGANVLTF.

This clonotype came up many times. This rearrangement joins TRBV6-6 to TRBJ2-1; 7 bases map to TRBD2. V lost 6 bases and J lost 4; bases outside the gene matches: 12. The CDR3 is 16 amino acids. The V gene's germline CDR1 is MNHNY and CDR2 SVGAGI (reference sequence). The CDR3 sequence: CASRTGLPVQYNEQFF. In nucleotides, the CDR3 is TGTGCCAGCAGGACGGGACTACCCGTACAATACAATGAGCAGTTCTTC.

This clonotype was detected ten times or more. The chain recombines TRBV6-6 with TRBJ2-3; 7 bases align to TRBD2. This CDR3 contains 12 residues. Germline-derived CDR1 and CDR2 are MNHNY and SVGAGI (reference sequence). V gave up 8 bases and J gave up 4 bases; unmatched junction bases: 3. The CDR3 bases are TGTGCCAGCGGGACTACCTCAGATACGCAGTATTTT. It translates to CASGTTSDTQYF.

This clonotype came up many times. The rearrangement links TRBV29-1 to TRBJ2-7, with 7 bases identical to TRBD1. Germline V gives CDR1 SQVTM, CDR2 ANQGSEA. V dropped 4 bases and J dropped 6; count of bases not matched to a gene: 9. This CDR3 spans 13 amino acids. The CDR3 here is CSVGVTGLREQYF. The DNA of the CDR3 is TGCAGCGTTGGTGTGACAGGGTTGCGCGAGCAGTACTTC.

The table lists this clonotype with many counts. V usage is TRBV11-2 and J usage is TRBJ2-5; no definite D call. The CDR3 runs to 13 residues. Trimming shortened V by 7 bases and J by 5 bases, and 14 bases separated the two germline ends. CDR1 and CDR2 (germline): SGHAT, FQNNGV. The CDR3 DNA follows: TGTGCCAGCATGCAAAGCTGGGTCGAGACCCAGTACTTC. Its protein is CASMQSWVETQYF.

Ten or more counts support this clonotype. The rearrangement joins TRBV4-1 to TRBJ2-3; TRBD1 matches 8 bases. The ends lost 4 bases at V and 0 bases at J; junction bases unmatched: 3. The germline V gene has CDR1 MGHRA and CDR2 YSYEKL. CDR3 length equals 15 residues. CDR3 amino acids: CASSPDRASTDTQYF. DNA for the CDR3: TGCGCCAGCAGCCCGGACAGGGCGAGCACAGATACGCAGTATTTT.

This clonotype showed up many times. V and J are TRBV24-1 and TRBJ2-1; D might be TRBD2 (5 bases). The V end lost 1 base, the J end lost 5 bases, and 11 bases lay between the germline ends. CDR3 length: 15 amino acids. The V gene's germline CDR1 is KGHDR and CDR2 SFDVKD. The CDR3 here is CATSDFALGDNEQFF. Written as DNA, the CDR3 is TGTGCCACCAGTGATTTTGCACTAGGAGACAATGAGCAGTTCTTC.

This clonotype came up many times. The chain couples TRBV10-1 to TRBJ2-1, with no clear D. V lost 0 bases and J 9 bases, leaving 12 bases between the germline ends. The germline V gene encodes CDR1 WNHNN and CDR2 SYGVQD (reference sequence). The CDR3 covers 14 residues. The CDR3 sequence is CASSESGYGREQFF. CDR3 sequence (DNA): TGCGCCAGCAGTGAGTCTGGGTACGGGCGTGAGCAGTTCTTC.

This clonotype showed up many times. The chain carries TRBV15 and TRBJ1-2; D not certain. Trimming stripped 0 bases from V and 4 bases from J, with 9 bases between. Per the germline V gene, CDR1 is LNHNV and CDR2 is YYDKDF (reference sequence). This CDR3 has 14 amino acids. This CDR3 is CATSREVLGYGYTF. For the CDR3, the DNA is TGTGCCACCAGCAGAGAGGTCTTGGGCTATGGCTACACCTTC.

The chain has TRBV7-9 and TRBJ2-7, with no clear D. V was cut by 1 base and J by 6 bases, with 13 bases left in between. Germline V CDR1 and CDR2: SEHNR, FQNEAQ (reference sequence). The CDR3 sequence is 14 residues long. The CDR3 is CASSLVVSGFEQYF. The CDR3 nucleotides are TGTGCCAGCAGCTTAGTGGTGTCCGGGTTCGAGCAGTACTTC.